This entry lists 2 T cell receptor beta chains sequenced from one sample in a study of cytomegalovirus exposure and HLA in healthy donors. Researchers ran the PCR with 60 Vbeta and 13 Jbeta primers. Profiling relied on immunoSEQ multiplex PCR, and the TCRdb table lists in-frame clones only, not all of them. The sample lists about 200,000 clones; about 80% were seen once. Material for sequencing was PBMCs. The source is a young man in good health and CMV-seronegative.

DNA of the CDR3: TGTGCCAGTAGTGTCGACAGGGTAGGCTACGAGCAGTACTTC. Protein: CASSVDRVGYEQYF. V usage is TRBV19 and J usage is TRBJ2-7, with 7 bases matching TRBD1. Trimming removed 5 bases from V and 3 bases from J; junction bases left unmatched: 7. This CDR3 region has 14 residues. Germline V gene data show CDR1 as LNHDA and CDR2 as SQIVND (reference sequence). Complete variable domain (other parts from reference TRBV19 and TRBJ2-7): DGGITQSPKYLFRKEGQNVTLSCEQNLNHDAMYWYRQDPGQGLRLIYYSQIVNDFQKGDIAEGYSVSREKKESFPLTVTSAQKNPTAFYLCASSVDRVGYEQYFGPGTRLTVT.

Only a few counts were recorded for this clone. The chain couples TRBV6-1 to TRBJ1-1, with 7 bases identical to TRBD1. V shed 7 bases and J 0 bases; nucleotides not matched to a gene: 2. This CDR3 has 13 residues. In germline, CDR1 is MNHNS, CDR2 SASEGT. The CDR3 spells CASKDRMNTEAFF. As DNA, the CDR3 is TGTGCCAGCAAGGACAGGATGAACACTGAAGCTTTCTTT.